These 12 T cell receptor beta chains share one sample of origin, sequenced in a study of blood T cell repertoires in COVID-19. Here immunoSEQ multiplex PCR was the method, and the copy in TCRdb shows in-frame clones only, minus some. The repertoire holds more than 140,000 clones, with almost 90% as singletons. The sample comprised peripheral blood. The receptor set was obtained from a woman aged 55-75 years with acute or convalescent COVID-19.

This rearrangement joins TRBV5-1 to TRBJ2-3, with 16 bases fitting TRBD2. Germline CDR1 reads SGHRS; CDR2 reads YFSETQ. The CDR3 length is 16 residues. Trimming at V came to 7 bases and at J to 5 bases, leaving 7 bases not matched to a gene. This CDR3 is CASSGTSGGALDTQYF. The CDR3 DNA reads TGCGCCAGCTCCGGGACTAGCGGGGGGGCCTTAGATACGCAGTATTTT.

This chain links TRBV19 with TRBJ1-1, with a possible D match to TRBD1 (6 bases). The CDR3 loop spans 14 amino acids. With 3 bases removed from V and 6 bases from J, the gap between germline ends came to 14 bases. Germline CDR1 is LNHDA and CDR2 is SQIVND (reference sequence). The CDR3 is CASSIRSEGAEAFF. The CDR3 DNA follows: TGTGCCAGTAGTATTAGAAGCGAGGGGGCTGAAGCTTTCTTT.

The chain combines TRBV7-9 with TRBJ2-7; 7 bases match TRBD1. CDR3 size: 14 residues. V was clipped by 4 bases and J by 2 bases; unmatched bases: 5. Germline V gene sequence: CDR1 SEHNR, CDR2 FQNEAQ (reference sequence). The CDR3 nucleotides read TGTGCCAGCAGCTCGACAGGGACCACCTACGAGCAGTACTTC. Amino acid sequence: CASSSTGTTYEQYF.

J is TRBJ1-2 and V is TRBV18, with 8 positions matching TRBD1. This CDR3 comprises 15 residues. V lost 5 bases, J lost 2 bases, and 7 bases stayed unmatched. The V gene's germline CDR1 is KGHSH and CDR2 LQKENI. The CDR3: CASSISGGANYGYTF. The CDR3 DNA sequence: TGTGCCAGCTCAATCTCAGGGGGCGCGAACTATGGCTACACCTTC.

In this sample, this clone turned up once. V is TRBV6-5 and J is TRBJ2-7; 9 bases match TRBD2. Germline lookup yields CDR1 MNHEY and CDR2 SVGAGI. The CDR3 is 16 amino acids. Trimming at V came to 0 bases and at J to 2 bases, leaving 5 bases not matched to a gene. CDR3 DNA: TGTGCCAGCAGTTACTCTCAGGCGGGGGGGCCCTACGAGCAGTACTTC. It is translated as CASSYSQAGGPYEQYF.

The chain combines TRBV30 with TRBJ2-3; 7 bases are shared with TRBD1. Germline CDR1 reads GTSNPN; CDR2 reads SVGIG (reference sequence). Trimming removed 2 bases from V and 10 bases from J; junction bases left unmatched: 15. This CDR3 has 15 amino acids. The CDR3 sequence is CAWSPIKKTGEAQYF. DNA for the CDR3: TGTGCCTGGAGTCCGATCAAAAAAACAGGGGAAGCGCAGTATTTT. The full variable domain, its missing parts supplied by reference TRBV30 and TRBJ2-3, is SQTIHQWPATLVQPVGSPLSLECTVEGTSNPNLYWYRQAAGRGLQLLFYSVGIGQISSEVPQNLSASRPQDRQFILSSKKLLLSDSGFYLCAWSPIKKTGEAQYFGPGTRLTVL.

This clone appeared once. The V and J genes are TRBV24-1 and TRBJ2-2; 9 nucleotides align to TRBD1. CDR1 is KGHDR, CDR2 SFDVKD, per germline. Trimming cost V 4 bases and J 2 bases; bases outside gene matches: 7. The CDR3 totals 17 residues. The CDR3 sequence is CATSDQQGAHNTGELFF. In DNA form, the CDR3 reads TGTGCCACCAGTGACCAACAGGGGGCGCATAACACCGGGGAGCTGTTTTTT.

The chain employs TRBV4-3 and TRBJ1-1, with D tentatively TRBD1 (6 bases). V dropped 0 bases and J dropped 0 bases, with 11 bases sitting between them. Germline assignment: CDR1 LGHNA and CDR2 YSLEER. The CDR3 spans 16 residues. CDR3 loop: CASSQDWGLMNTEAFF. The CDR3 DNA reads as TGCGCCAGCAGCCAAGATTGGGGGCTCATGAACACTGAAGCTTTCTTT.

The rearrangement links TRBV4-1 to TRBJ1-6; D call uncertain. Germline V lookup: CDR1 MGHRA, CDR2 YSYEKL. This CDR3 has 16 amino acids. V dropped 0 bases and J dropped 5 bases, with 11 bases sitting between them. CDR3 sequence (DNA): TGCGCCAGCAGCCAAGATCTCCGATCGGATAATTCACCCCTCCACTTT. It yields the protein CASSQDLRSDNSPLHF.

The chain joins TRBV18 to TRBJ2-1; TRBD1 might be the D (5 bases). The CDR3 is 14 amino acids. Germline V gene lookup returns CDR1 KGHSH and CDR2 LQKENI. V was shortened by 0 bases and J by 8 bases, with 11 bases between the two germline ends. CDR3: CASSPPATADEQFF. The CDR3 DNA follows: TGTGCCAGCTCACCACCGGCGACAGCCGATGAGCAGTTCTTC.

V is TRBV7-2 and J is TRBJ1-2, with D uncertain. The CDR3 has 16 amino acids. The germline gives CDR1 SGHTA, CDR2 FQGNSA. V lost 1 base and J 3 bases, leaving 15 bases between the germline ends. This CDR3 reads CASSLGPVRGDYGYTF. In nucleotides, the CDR3 is TGTGCCAGCAGCTTAGGCCCGGTTCGGGGAGACTATGGCTACACCTTC. Drawing the rest from reference TRBV7-2 and TRBJ1-2, the complete variable domain is GAGVSQSPSNKVTEKGKDVELRCDPISGHTALYWYRQSLGQGLEFLIYFQGNSAPDKSGLPSDRFSAERTGGSVSTLTIQRTQQEDSAVYLCASSLGPVRGDYGYTFGSGTRLTVV.

Details on this clone: Other DNA sequences in this sample translate to the same CDR3. This sequence joins TRBV2 and TRBJ2-7, with 9 bases lining up with TRBD1. The CDR3 spans 13 residues. CDR1 SNHLY and CDR2 FYNNEI come from the germline V gene. V gave up 8 bases and J gave up 3 bases; unmatched junction bases: 5. The CDR3: CASSDRGFYEQYF. In DNA, the CDR3 is TGTGCCAGCTCGGACAGGGGATTCTACGAGCAGTACTTC.